These 27 T cell receptor beta chains were sequenced from one sample in a study of blood T cell repertoires in COVID-19. Sequenced by immunoSEQ multiplex PCR; TCRdb stores in-frame clones only, minus some. The sample contains approximately 160,000 clones, 80% to 85% of which appear only once. The sample comprised peripheral blood. These receptor sequences come from a man aged 18 to 29 with active or convalescent COVID-19.

This chain links TRBV10-3 with TRBJ1-6; D perhaps matches TRBD1 (5 bases). The CDR3 totals 16 residues. Trimming removed 7 bases from V and 9 bases from J, with 22 bases in between. In germline, CDR1 is ENHRY, CDR2 SYGVKD. For the CDR3, the DNA is TGTGCCATCAAGAGCATTTTGGGGGGTGACGGTTCACCCCTCCACTTT. This encodes CAIKSILGGDGSPLHF.

This clone was detected once. The chain links TRBV7-2 to TRBJ2-5; D is possibly TRBD1 (6 bases). This CDR3 spans 17 amino acids. With 1 base removed from V and 7 bases from J, the gap between germline ends came to 22 bases. Per germline, CDR1 SGHTA and CDR2 FQGNSA. The CDR3 is CASSLVISGAQSRTQYF. CDR3 coding DNA: TGTGCCAGCAGCTTAGTCATTTCAGGGGCCCAAAGTCGGACCCAGTACTTC.

The chain carries TRBV12-3 or TRBV12-4 and TRBJ2-7, with 8 bases aligning to TRBD1. The V gene end was trimmed by 7 bases and the J gene end by 6 bases; junction bases not matched to a gene: 8. The CDR3 runs to 13 residues. The CDR3 sequence is CASTGQGASEQYF. The CDR3 nucleotides are TGTGCCAGCACGGGGCAGGGGGCGTCCGAGCAGTACTTC.

CDR3 loop: CASSTGLRQGDRSYNEQFF. The CDR3 nucleotides are TGTGCCAGCAGCACGGGTTTAAGACAGGGGGATCGCTCCTACAATGAGCAGTTCTTC. The chain employs TRBV5-6 and TRBJ2-1, with 9 bases aligning to TRBD1. Trimming removed 4 bases from V and 0 bases from J; junction bases left unmatched: 14. The CDR3 runs 19 residues. Per the germline V gene, CDR1 is SGHDT and CDR2 is YYEEEE.

The rearrangement links TRBV6-1 to TRBJ1-5; 12 positions match TRBD1. The germline CDR1 and CDR2 sequences are MNHNS and SASEGT. The CDR3 runs to 18 residues. Unmatched junction bases numbered 7, after V lost 4 bases and J lost 0 bases. CDR3 in amino acids: CASSVGQGAPNSNQPQHF. The CDR3 region has the DNA TGTGCCAGCAGTGTGGGACAGGGGGCACCCAATAGCAATCAGCCCCAGCATTTT.

The V and J genes are TRBV6-2 or TRBV6-3 and TRBJ1-1, with D maybe TRBD1 (6 bases). Germline CDR1 and CDR2: MNHEY and SVGEGT. The V gene lost 4 bases and the J gene lost 2 bases, with 17 bases spanning the gap. The CDR3 runs to 16 residues. The CDR3 loop is CASSWSGGGFNTEAFF. In nucleotides, the CDR3 is TGTGCCAGCAGTTGGTCTGGCGGGGGCTTTAACACTGAAGCTTTCTTT.

This sequence joins TRBV9 and TRBJ1-2; 7 bases map to TRBD1. V lost 2 bases and J lost 3; bases outside the gene matches: 1. The germline V gene has CDR1 SGDLS and CDR2 YYNGEE. The CDR3 sequence is 13 residues long. This CDR3 reads CASSVDRHYGYTF. CDR3 nucleotides: TGTGCCAGCAGCGTGGACAGGCACTATGGCTACACCTTC.

The rearrangement links TRBV5-1 to TRBJ2-7, with D uncertain. CDR1 and CDR2 from the germline V gene are SGHRS and YFSETQ. V lost 4 bases and J 2 bases, leaving 13 bases between the germline ends. This CDR3 is 14 amino acids long. This CDR3 is CASSEIPSPYEQYF. Written as DNA, the CDR3 is TGCGCCAGCAGCGAGATCCCCTCCCCCTACGAGCAGTACTTC.

The chain couples TRBV5-1 to TRBJ1-1; tentative D call: TRBD1 (6 bases). Trimming stripped 4 bases from V and 6 bases from J, with 16 bases between. The CDR3 consists of 14 residues. CDR1 and CDR2 from the germline V gene are SGHRS and YFSETQ. The CDR3: CASSAGGTLAEAFF. In DNA form, the CDR3 reads TGCGCCAGCAGCGCGGGGGGGACACTGGCTGAAGCTTTCTTT. Full variable domain (missing parts from reference TRBV5-1 and TRBJ1-1): KAGVTQTPRYLIKTRGQQVTLSCSPISGHRSVSWYQQTPGQGLQFLFEYFSETQRNKGNFPGRFSGRQFSNSRSEMNVSTLELGDSALYLCASSAGGTLAEAFFGQGTRLTVV.

This sequence joins TRBV4-1 and TRBJ2-1; perhaps TRBD1 as D (5 bases). The CDR3 extends over 15 amino acids. CDR1 and CDR2 from the germline V gene are MGHRA and YSYEKL. The V gene lost 1 base and the J gene lost 7 bases, with 14 bases spanning the gap. The CDR3 DNA follows: TGCGCCAGCAGCCAAGTCCGGACACCGCTGAATGAGCAGTTCTTC. It is translated as CASSQVRTPLNEQFF.

This clone was picked up one time. This chain links TRBV5-1 with TRBJ1-1; tentatively, D is TRBD1 (5 bases). The germline V and J ends were trimmed by 2 bases and 5 bases, with 16 bases remaining between them. The CDR3 is 15 residues long. The germline gives CDR1 SGHRS, CDR2 YFSETQ. The CDR3 DNA sequence: TGCGCCAGCAGCTTTGCCCGGACAAGCTTAACTGAAGCTTTCTTT. Its translation is CASSFARTSLTEAFF.

The CDR3 region has the DNA TGTGCCAGCAGCACGACAGGGGGCGCGTTGAGCTATGGCTACACCTTC. Translation gives CASSTTGGALSYGYTF. The chain recombines TRBV7-8 with TRBJ1-2; 10 bases line up with TRBD1. Germline V CDR1 and CDR2: SGHVS, FQNEAQ. Trimming removed 5 bases from V and 4 bases from J; junction bases left unmatched: 10. This CDR3 is 16 amino acids long.

Worth noting for this clone: Other DNA sequences in this sample translate to the same CDR3. This chain joins TRBV5-1 and TRBJ2-7; 12 positions agree with TRBD1. The germline V gene encodes CDR1 SGHRS and CDR2 YFSETQ. The CDR3 runs to 14 residues. The V and J ends lost 4 bases and 6 bases, in that order; junction bases with no gene match: 5. The chain's CDR3 is CASSPGQGAREQYF. CDR3 nucleotide sequence: TGCGCCAGCAGCCCGGGACAGGGGGCCCGCGAGCAGTACTTC. The whole variable domain, filled in from reference TRBV5-1 and TRBJ2-7, reads KAGVTQTPRYLIKTRGQQVTLSCSPISGHRSVSWYQQTPGQGLQFLFEYFSETQRNKGNFPGRFSGRQFSNSRSEMNVSTLELGDSALYLCASSPGQGAREQYFGPGTRLTVT.

The rearrangement joins TRBV9 to TRBJ2-3; a possible D gene is TRBD1 (7 bases). The CDR3 loop spans 16 amino acids. With 3 bases removed from V and 2 bases from J, the gap between germline ends came to 16 bases. Germline V gene sequence: CDR1 SGDLS, CDR2 YYNGEE. This chain's CDR3 is CASSARRDSSTDTQYF. The CDR3 DNA follows: TGTGCCAGCAGCGCCCGGCGGGACAGTTCCACAGATACGCAGTATTTT.

The chain employs TRBV7-2 and TRBJ2-3; 11 nucleotides agree with TRBD2. The V segment lost 2 bases and the J segment 2 bases; nucleotides outside the gene matches: 3. From germline, CDR1 is SGHTA and CDR2 FQGNSA. The CDR3 extends over 16 amino acids. CDR3 bases: TGTGCCAGCAGCTTATTAGCGGGAGGGGCCACAGATACGCAGTATTTT. As protein: CASSLLAGGATDTQYF.

This chain links TRBV5-1 with TRBJ1-6; D is unresolved. The CDR3 is 15 residues long. CDR1 and CDR2 (germline): SGHRS, YFSETQ. Trimming left V 0 bases short and J 7 bases short, with 11 bases between. The CDR3 region has the DNA TGCGCCAGCAGCTTGGGTTCATCTGCGAATTCACCCCTCCACTTT. Its protein product is CASSLGSSANSPLHF. The variable domain in full, with the rest retrieved from reference TRBV5-1 and TRBJ1-6, is KAGVTQTPRYLIKTRGQQVTLSCSPISGHRSVSWYQQTPGQGLQFLFEYFSETQRNKGNFPGRFSGRQFSNSRSEMNVSTLELGDSALYLCASSLGSSANSPLHFGNGTRLTVT.

CDR3 nucleotides: TGTGCCACCAGTGACCCCCGACAGGGATCCGGGGAGCTGTTTTTT. It encodes CATSDPRQGSGELFF. This chain links TRBV24-1 with TRBJ2-2, with TRBD1 matching 7 bases. The CDR3 contains 15 residues. The germline gives CDR1 KGHDR, CDR2 SFDVKD. J lost 6 bases, V lost 4 bases, and 7 bases had no gene match.

The rearrangement uses TRBV7-9 and TRBJ1-4; D is undetermined. Germline V lookup: CDR1 SEHNR, CDR2 FQNEAQ (reference sequence). The CDR3 contains 15 residues. V gave up 2 bases and J gave up 3 bases, with 10 bases separating them. CDR3 region: CASSLSGSANEKLFF. DNA for the CDR3: TGTGCCAGCAGCTTATCGGGGAGCGCTAATGAAAAACTGTTTTTT.

The DNA for the CDR3 is TGTGCCAGTAGTATCCGTATTCAGCCCCAGCATTTT. This sequence encodes CASSIRIQPQHF. This chain connects TRBV19 to TRBJ1-5; D remains unclear. The germline V gene has CDR1 LNHDA and CDR2 SQIVND (reference sequence). The CDR3 consists of 12 residues. Trimming left V 3 bases short and J 6 bases short, with 6 bases between.

This clone has only a few counts. The gene calls are TRBV5-1 and TRBJ2-1; 8 bases align to TRBD1. Germline CDR1 SGHRS, CDR2 YFSETQ. V gave up 5 bases and J gave up 8 bases; unmatched junction bases: 12. The CDR3 contains 15 residues. CDR3 bases: TGCGCCAGCAGTCCTACAGGGGGTCGGGGTTATGAGCAGTTCTTC. Its protein product is CASSPTGGRGYEQFF.

In the case of this clone: The same CDR3 arises from other DNA sequences in this sample as well. The chain couples TRBV6-5 to TRBJ1-2; TRBD1 agrees at 8 bases. V lost 6 bases to trimming and J lost 2 bases; unmatched junction nucleotides: 8. Germline CDR1 and CDR2: MNHEY and SVGAGI. This CDR3 comprises 15 residues. The CDR3 DNA reads TGTGCCAGCAGCTCACCCCGGACAGGGAACTATGGCTACACCTTC. Translated, it gives CASSSPRTGNYGYTF.

V gene TRBV6-5 combines with J gene TRBJ1-4; D is ambiguous. The CDR3 runs 15 residues. The germline gives CDR1 MNHEY, CDR2 SVGAGI. V lost 6 bases and J 0 bases, leaving 11 bases between the germline ends. Here the CDR3 DNA reads TGTGCCAGCAGCCGAGACATTGCAACTAATGAAAAACTGTTTTTT. Translation gives CASSRDIATNEKLFF.

J is TRBJ1-4 and V is TRBV19; D remains unclear. This CDR3 comprises 15 residues. The V gene's germline CDR1 is LNHDA and CDR2 SQIVND (reference sequence). V lost 6 bases to trimming and J lost 0 bases, with 11 bases between them. The chain's CDR3 is CASSSSWATNEKLFF. For the CDR3, the DNA is TGTGCCAGTAGCTCTAGTTGGGCAACTAATGAAAAACTGTTTTTT.

This chain connects TRBV18 to TRBJ2-1; 16 nucleotides align to TRBD2. The CDR3 spans 17 residues. Trimming took 2 bases from V and 7 from J; bases not matched to a gene: 5. Germline assignment: CDR1 KGHSH and CDR2 LQKENI. CDR3 nucleotide sequence: TGTGCCAGCTCACCAGGGGGACTAGCGGGAGGGCTGAATGAGCAGTTCTTC. The encoded protein is CASSPGGLAGGLNEQFF.

The CDR3 here is CASSLGRGEGPQHF. CDR3 in DNA: TGTGCCAGCAGCTTAGGCAGGGGGGAAGGGCCCCAGCATTTT. The chain employs TRBV7-9 and TRBJ1-5; 7 positions match TRBD1. There are 14 residues in the CDR3. Trimming at V came to 1 base and at J to 9 bases, leaving 6 bases not matched to a gene. CDR1 and CDR2 (germline): SEHNR, FQNEAQ (reference sequence).

CDR3 protein: CASTPSGGYQETQYF. CDR3 nucleotides: TGCGCCAGCACCCCAAGCGGGGGGTACCAAGAGACCCAGTACTTC. The rearrangement uses TRBV5-1 and TRBJ2-5, with 9 bases matching TRBD2. Losses at the gene ends were 6 bases for V and 0 bases for J; bases not matched to a gene: 6. The CDR3 length is 15 residues. Germline V gene sequence: CDR1 SGHRS, CDR2 YFSETQ.

Comment on this clone: The same CDR3 can be traced to other DNA sequences in this sample. The V and J genes are TRBV4-2 and TRBJ2-5; 8 bases line up with TRBD2. Germline CDR1 LGHNA, CDR2 YNFKEQ. The CDR3 length is 15 residues. V lost 0 bases, J lost 2 bases, and 2 bases stayed unmatched. This CDR3 reads CASSQDRGGQETQYF. CDR3 in DNA: TGTGCCAGCAGCCAAGATCGGGGGGGTCAAGAGACCCAGTACTTC.